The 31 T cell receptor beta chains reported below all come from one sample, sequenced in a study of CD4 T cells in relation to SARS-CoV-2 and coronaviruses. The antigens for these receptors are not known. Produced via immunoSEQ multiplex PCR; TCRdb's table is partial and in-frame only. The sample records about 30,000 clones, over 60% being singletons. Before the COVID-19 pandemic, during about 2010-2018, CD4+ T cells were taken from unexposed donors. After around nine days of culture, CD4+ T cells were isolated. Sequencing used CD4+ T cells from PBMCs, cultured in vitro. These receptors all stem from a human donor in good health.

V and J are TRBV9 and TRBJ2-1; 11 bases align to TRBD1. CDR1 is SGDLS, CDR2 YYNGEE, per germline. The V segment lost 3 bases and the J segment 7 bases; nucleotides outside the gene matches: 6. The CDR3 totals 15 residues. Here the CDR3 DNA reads TGTGCCAGCAGCGCGGACAGGGGGCGCGCGAATGAGCAGTTCTTC. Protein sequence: CASSADRGRANEQFF.

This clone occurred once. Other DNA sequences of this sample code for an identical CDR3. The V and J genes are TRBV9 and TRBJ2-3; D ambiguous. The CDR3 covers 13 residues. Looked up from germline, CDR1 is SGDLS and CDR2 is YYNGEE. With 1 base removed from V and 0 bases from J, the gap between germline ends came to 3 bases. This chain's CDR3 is CASSVTSTDTQYF. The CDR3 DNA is TGTGCCAGCAGCGTAACCAGCACAGATACGCAGTATTTT.

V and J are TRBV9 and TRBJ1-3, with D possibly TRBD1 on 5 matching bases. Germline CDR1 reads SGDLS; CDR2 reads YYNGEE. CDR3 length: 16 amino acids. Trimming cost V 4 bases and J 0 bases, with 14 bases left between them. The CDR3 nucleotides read TGTGCCAGCAGCTCCGGGACGGGGAGCTCTGGAAACACCATATATTTT. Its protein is CASSSGTGSSGNTIYF. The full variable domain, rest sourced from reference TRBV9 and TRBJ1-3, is DSGVTQTPKHLITATGQRVTLRCSPRSGDLSVYWYQQSLDQGLQFLIQYYNGEERAKGNILERFSAQQFPDLHSELNLSSLELGDSALYFCASSSGTGSSGNTIYFGEGSWLTVV.

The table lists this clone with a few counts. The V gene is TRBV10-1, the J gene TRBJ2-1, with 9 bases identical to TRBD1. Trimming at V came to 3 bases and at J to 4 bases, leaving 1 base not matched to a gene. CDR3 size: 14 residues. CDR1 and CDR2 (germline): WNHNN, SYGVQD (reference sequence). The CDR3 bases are TGCGCCAGCAGTGAAGGGACAGGGTACAATGAGCAGTTCTTC. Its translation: CASSEGTGYNEQFF.

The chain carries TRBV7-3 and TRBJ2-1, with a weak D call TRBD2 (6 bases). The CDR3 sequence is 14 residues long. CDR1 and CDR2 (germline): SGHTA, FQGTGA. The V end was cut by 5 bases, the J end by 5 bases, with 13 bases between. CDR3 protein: CASSVGGDDNEQFF. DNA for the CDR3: TGTGCCAGCAGCGTCGGCGGGGATGACAATGAGCAGTTCTTC.

In DNA form, the CDR3 reads TGTGCCTGGAGTGTATCGGTCAGGGCCAGTGGCTACACCTTC. It translates to CAWSVSVRASGYTF. The rearrangement links TRBV30 to TRBJ1-2; the D gene is possibly TRBD1 (5 bases). Germline CDR1 is GTSNPN and CDR2 is SVGIG (reference sequence). V lost 0 bases to trimming and J lost 7 bases, with 15 bases between them. This CDR3 is built from 14 residues.

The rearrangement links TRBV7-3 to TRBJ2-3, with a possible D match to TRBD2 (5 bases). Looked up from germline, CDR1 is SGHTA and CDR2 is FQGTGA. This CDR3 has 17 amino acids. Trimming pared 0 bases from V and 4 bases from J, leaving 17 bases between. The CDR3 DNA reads TGTGCCAGCAGCTTAACGGCGGTAGCGCGAAGTGCAGATACGCAGTATTTT. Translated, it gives CASSLTAVARSADTQYF. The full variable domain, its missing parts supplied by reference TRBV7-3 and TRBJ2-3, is GAGVSQTPSNKVTEKGKYVELRCDPISGHTALYWYRQSLGQGPEFLIYFQGTGAADDSGLPNDRFFAVRPEGSVSTLKIQRTERGDSAVYLCASSLTAVARSADTQYFGPGTRLTVL.

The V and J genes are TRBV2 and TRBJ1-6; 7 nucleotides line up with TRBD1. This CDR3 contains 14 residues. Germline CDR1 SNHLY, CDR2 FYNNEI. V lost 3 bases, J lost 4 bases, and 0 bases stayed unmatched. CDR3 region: CASSDRGYNSPLHF. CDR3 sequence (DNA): TGTGCCAGCAGTGACAGGGGGTATAATTCACCCCTCCACTTT.

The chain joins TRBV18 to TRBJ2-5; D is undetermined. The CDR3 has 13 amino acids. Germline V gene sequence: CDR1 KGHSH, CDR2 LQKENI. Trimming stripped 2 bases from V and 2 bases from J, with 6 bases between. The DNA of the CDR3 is TGTGCCAGCTCACCAAGAGAGCAAGAGACCCAGTACTTC. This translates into CASSPREQETQYF.

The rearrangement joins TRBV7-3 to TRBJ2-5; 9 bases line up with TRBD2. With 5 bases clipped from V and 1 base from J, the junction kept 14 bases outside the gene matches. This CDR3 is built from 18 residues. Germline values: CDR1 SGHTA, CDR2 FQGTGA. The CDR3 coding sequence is TGTGCCAGCAGCAGGGGGCGGAATCGAGCGGGAGGCCAAGAGACCCAGTACTTC. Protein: CASSRGRNRAGGQETQYF.

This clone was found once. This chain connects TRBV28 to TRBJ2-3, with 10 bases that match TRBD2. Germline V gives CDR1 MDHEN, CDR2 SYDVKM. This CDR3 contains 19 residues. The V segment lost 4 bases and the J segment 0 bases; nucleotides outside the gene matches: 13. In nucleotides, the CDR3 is TGTGCCAGCAGTTCTGGGGGGCTAGCGGGGGTATTTAGCACAGATACGCAGTATTTT. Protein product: CASSSGGLAGVFSTDTQYF.

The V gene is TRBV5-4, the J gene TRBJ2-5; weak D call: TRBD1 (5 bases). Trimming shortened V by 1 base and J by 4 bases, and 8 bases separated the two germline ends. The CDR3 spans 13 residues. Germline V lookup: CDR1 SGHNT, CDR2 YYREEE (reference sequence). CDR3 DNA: TGTGCCAGCAGCTTGCAGGGCCCAGAGACCCAGTACTTC. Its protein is CASSLQGPETQYF.

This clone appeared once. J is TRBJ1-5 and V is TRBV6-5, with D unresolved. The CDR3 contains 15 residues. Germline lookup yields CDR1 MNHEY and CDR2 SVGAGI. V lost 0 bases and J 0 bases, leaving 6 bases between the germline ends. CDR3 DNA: TGTGCCAGCAGTTACTCTAGGGTTAGCAATCAGCCCCAGCATTTT. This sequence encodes CASSYSRVSNQPQHF.

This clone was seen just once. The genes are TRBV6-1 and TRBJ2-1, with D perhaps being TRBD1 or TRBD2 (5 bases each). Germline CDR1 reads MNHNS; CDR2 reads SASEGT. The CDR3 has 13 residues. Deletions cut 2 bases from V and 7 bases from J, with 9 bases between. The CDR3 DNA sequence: TGTGCCAGCAGTGAACAGGGCGGGAATGAGCAGTTCTTC. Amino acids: CASSEQGGNEQFF.

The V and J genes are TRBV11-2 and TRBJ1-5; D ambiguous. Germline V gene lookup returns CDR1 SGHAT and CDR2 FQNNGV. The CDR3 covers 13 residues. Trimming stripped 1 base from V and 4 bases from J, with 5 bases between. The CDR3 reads CASSLAGNQPQHF. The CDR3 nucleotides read TGTGCCAGCAGCTTAGCCGGAAATCAGCCCCAGCATTTT.

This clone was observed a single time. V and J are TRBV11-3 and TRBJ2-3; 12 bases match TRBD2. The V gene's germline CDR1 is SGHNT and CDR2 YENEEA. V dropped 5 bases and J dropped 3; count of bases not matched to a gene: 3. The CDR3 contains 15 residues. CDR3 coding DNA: TGTGCCAGCAGCCTAGCGGGAGGGGAAACAGATACGCAGTATTTT. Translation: CASSLAGGETDTQYF.

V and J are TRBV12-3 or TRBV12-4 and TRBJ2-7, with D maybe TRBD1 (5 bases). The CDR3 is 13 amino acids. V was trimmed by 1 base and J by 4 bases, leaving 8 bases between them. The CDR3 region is CASSLGQLYEQYF. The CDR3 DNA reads TGTGCCAGCAGTTTAGGACAGCTATACGAGCAGTACTTC.

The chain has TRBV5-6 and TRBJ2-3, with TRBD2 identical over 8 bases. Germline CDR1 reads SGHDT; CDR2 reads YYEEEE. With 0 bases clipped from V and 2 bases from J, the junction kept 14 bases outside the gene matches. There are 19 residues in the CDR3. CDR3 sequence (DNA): TGTGCCAGCAGCTTGGTGGGGGGGTCAACGGGGGGGCCCACAGATACGCAGTATTTT. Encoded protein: CASSLVGGSTGGPTDTQYF.

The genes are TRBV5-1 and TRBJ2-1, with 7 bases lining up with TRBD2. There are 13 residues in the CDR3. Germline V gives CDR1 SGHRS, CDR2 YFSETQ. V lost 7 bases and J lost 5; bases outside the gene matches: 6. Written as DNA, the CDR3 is TGCGCCAGCTCAGCGGGGCAGAACAATGAGCAGTTCTTC. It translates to CASSAGQNNEQFF. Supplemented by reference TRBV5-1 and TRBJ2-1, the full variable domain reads KAGVTQTPRYLIKTRGQQVTLSCSPISGHRSVSWYQQTPGQGLQFLFEYFSETQRNKGNFPGRFSGRQFSNSRSEMNVSTLELGDSALYLCASSAGQNNEQFFGPGTRLTVL.

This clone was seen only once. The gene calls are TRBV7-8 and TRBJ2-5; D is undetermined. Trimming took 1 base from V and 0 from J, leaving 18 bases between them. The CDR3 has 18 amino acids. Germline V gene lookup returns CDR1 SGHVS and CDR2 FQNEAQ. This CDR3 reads CASSLGNLGGTYQETQYF. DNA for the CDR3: TGTGCCAGCAGCTTAGGGAATCTTGGCGGAACGTACCAAGAGACCCAGTACTTC. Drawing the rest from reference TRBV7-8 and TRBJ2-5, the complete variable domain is GAGVSQSPRYKVAKRGQDVALRCDPISGHVSLFWYQQALGQGPEFLTYFQNEAQLDKSGLPSDRFFAERPEGSVSTLKIQRTQQEDSAVYLCASSLGNLGGTYQETQYFGPGTRLLVL.

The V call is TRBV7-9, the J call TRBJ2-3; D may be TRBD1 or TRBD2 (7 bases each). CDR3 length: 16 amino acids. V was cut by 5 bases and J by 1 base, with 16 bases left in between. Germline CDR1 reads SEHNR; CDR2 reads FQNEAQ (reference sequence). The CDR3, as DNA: TGTGCCAGCAGCAAAAGGGGGCTAGCGGGCACAGATACGCAGTATTTT. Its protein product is CASSKRGLAGTDTQYF.

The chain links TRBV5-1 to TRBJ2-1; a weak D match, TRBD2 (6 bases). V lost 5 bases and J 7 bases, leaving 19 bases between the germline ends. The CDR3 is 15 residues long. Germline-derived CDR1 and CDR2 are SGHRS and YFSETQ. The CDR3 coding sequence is TGCGCCAGCAGGGCTCCCGGGACTCCTCAAAATGAGCAGTTCTTC. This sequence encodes CASRAPGTPQNEQFF.

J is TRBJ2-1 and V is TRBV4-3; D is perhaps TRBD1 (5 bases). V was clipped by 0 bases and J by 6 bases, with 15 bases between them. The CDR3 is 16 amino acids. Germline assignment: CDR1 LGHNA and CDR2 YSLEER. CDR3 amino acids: CASSQDLGVGSNEQFF. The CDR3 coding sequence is TGCGCCAGCAGCCAAGATTTAGGGGTAGGTTCCAATGAGCAGTTCTTC.

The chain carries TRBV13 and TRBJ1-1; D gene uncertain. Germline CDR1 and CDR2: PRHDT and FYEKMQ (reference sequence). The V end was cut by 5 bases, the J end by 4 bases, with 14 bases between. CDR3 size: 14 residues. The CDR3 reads CASSPSRGGTEAFF. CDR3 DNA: TGTGCCAGCAGCCCGTCGCGCGGCGGCACTGAAGCTTTCTTT.

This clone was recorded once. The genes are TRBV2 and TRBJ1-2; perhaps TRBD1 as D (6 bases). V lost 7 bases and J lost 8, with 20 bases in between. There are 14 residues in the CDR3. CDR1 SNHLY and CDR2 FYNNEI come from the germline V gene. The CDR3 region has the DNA TGTGCCAGCATTGCCCTTAAGGGGGGAGGGGGCTACACCTTC. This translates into CASIALKGGGGYTF.

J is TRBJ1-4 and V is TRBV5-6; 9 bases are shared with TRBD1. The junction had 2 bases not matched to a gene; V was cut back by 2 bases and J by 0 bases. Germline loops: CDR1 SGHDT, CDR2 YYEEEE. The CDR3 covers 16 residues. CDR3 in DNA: TGTGCCAGCAGCTTCCGGGACAGGGCAACTAATGAAAAACTGTTTTTT. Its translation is CASSFRDRATNEKLFF.

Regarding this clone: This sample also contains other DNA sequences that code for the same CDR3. Here the CDR3 DNA reads TGTGCCAGCTCGCAAGAGACCCAGTACTTC. Translating gives CASSQETQYF. This chain joins TRBV18 and TRBJ2-5; D call uncertain. There are 10 residues in the CDR3. The V end was cut by 6 bases, the J end by 2 bases, with 1 base between. Germline assignment: CDR1 KGHSH and CDR2 LQKENI.

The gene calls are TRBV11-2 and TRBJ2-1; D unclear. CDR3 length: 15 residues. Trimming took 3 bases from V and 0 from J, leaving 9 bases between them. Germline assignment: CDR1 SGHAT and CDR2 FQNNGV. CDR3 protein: CASSFEPLSYNEQFF. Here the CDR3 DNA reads TGTGCCAGCAGCTTTGAACCCCTCTCCTACAATGAGCAGTTCTTC. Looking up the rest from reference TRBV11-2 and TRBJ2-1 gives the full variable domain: EAGVAQSPRYKIIEKRQSVAFWCNPISGHATLYWYQQILGQGPKLLIQFQNNGVVDDSQLPKDRFSAERLKGVDSTLKIQPAKLEDSAVYLCASSFEPLSYNEQFFGPGTRLTVL.

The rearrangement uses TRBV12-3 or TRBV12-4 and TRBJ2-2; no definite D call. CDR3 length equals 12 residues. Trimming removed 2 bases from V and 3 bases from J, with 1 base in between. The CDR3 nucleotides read TGTGCCAGCAGTTTACACACCGGGGAGCTGTTTTTT. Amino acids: CASSLHTGELFF.

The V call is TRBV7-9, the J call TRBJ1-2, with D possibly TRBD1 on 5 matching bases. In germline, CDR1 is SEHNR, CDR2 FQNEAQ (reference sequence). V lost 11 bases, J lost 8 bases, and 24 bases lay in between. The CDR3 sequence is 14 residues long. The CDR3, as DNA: TGTGCCGGTCGATACGGGGCTAAAGGTGAAGGCTACACCTTC. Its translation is CAGRYGAKGEGYTF.

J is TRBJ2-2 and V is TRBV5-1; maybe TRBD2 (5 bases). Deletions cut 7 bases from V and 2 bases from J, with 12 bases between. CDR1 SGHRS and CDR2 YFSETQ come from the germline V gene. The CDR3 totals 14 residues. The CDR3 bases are TGCGCCAGCCAACGGACTCCCAACACCGGGGAGCTGTTTTTT. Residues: CASQRTPNTGELFF.